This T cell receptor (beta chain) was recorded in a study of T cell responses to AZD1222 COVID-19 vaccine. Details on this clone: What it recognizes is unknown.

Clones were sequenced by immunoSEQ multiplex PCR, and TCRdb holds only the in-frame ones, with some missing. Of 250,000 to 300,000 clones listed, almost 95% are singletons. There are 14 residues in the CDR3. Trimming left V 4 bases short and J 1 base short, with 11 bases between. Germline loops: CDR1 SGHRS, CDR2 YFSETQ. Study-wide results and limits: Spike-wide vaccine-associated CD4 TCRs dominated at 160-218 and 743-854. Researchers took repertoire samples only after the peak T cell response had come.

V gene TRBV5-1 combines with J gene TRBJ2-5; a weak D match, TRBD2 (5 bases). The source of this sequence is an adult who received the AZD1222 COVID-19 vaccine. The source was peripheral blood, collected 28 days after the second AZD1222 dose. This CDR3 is CASSPSLAQETQYF. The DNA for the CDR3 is TGCGCCAGCAGCCCGAGCCTAGCCCAAGAGACCCAGTACTTC.